This is a list of T cell receptor beta chains from one sample in a study of blood T cell repertoires in COVID-19. The table came from immunoSEQ multiplex PCR; TCRdb's copy has only in-frame clones and leaves some out. This table holds more than 120,000 clones, around 86% found once. Sequenced sample: peripheral blood. Source of these receptors: a man between 45 and 60 years old who had recovered from COVID-19. Both conserved end residues are part of each CDR3. Fields, in order: clone size, D gene, J gene, V gene, CDR3 protein, CDR3 DNA. A D gene is named only where the DNA matches it firmly. Size is omitted from some rows. Given values are once, few, many or a class for expanded clones.

>.|TRBD1|TRBJ1-2|TRBV6-2/TRBV6-3
CASSYSGQLYGYTF
TGTGCCAGCAGTTACTCGGGACAGCTCTATGGCTACACCTTC
>.|.|TRBJ2-6|TRBV15
CATSPTTVSGANVLTF
TGTGCCACCAGCCCGACGACAGTCTCTGGGGCCAACGTCCTGACTTTC
>.|.|TRBJ2-1|TRBV19
CASSKASRNEQFF
TGTGCCAGTAGTAAGGCTAGCCGGAATGAGCAGTTCTTC
>.|.|TRBJ1-2|TRBV5-5
CASILADGYTF
TGTGCCAGCATATTGGCAGATGGCTACACCTTC
>.|TRBD1|TRBJ2-6|TRBV27
CASSRTGVLSGANVLTF
TGTGCCAGCTCTAGGACAGGGGTTCTCTCTGGGGCCAACGTCCTGACTTTC
>.|.|TRBJ1-1|TRBV5-1
CASSLLRGDTEAFF
TGCGCCAGCAGCTTGCTCAGGGGAGACACTGAAGCTTTCTTT
>once|TRBD1|TRBJ2-7|TRBV6-4
CASSAPGQGENEQYF
TGTGCCAGCAGTGCCCCGGGACAGGGGGAAAACGAGCAGTACTTC
>.|TRBD1|TRBJ1-2|TRBV19
CASSLTGQGSYGYTF
TGTGCCAGTAGCCTCACCGGACAGGGGAGCTATGGTTACACCTTC
>.|.|TRBJ1-2|TRBV5-1
CASSLEAGVVYGYTF
TGCGCCAGCAGCTTGGAGGCAGGGGTTGTCTATGGCTACACCTTC
>once|TRBD1|TRBJ1-2|TRBV6-5
CASSSGQVYYGYTF
TGTGCCAGCAGTTCGGGACAGGTTTACTATGGCTACACCTTC
>.|.|TRBJ2-3|TRBV7-2
CASSVYTRYSTDTQYF
TGTGCCAGCAGCGTTTATACTAGGTACAGCACAGATACGCAGTATTTT
>.|TRBD2|TRBJ2-3|TRBV7-2
CASSLVLAGGTDTQYF
TGTGCCAGCAGCTTAGTACTAGCGGGTGGCACAGATACGCAGTATTTT
>.|.|TRBJ1-1|TRBV18
CASSPRGGVNTEAFF
TGTGCCAGCTCACCAAGGGGAGGGGTGAACACTGAAGCTTTCTTT
>.|TRBD1|TRBJ1-6|TRBV11-1
CASSSQGANSPLHF
TGTGCCAGCAGCTCACAGGGGGCTAATTCACCCCTCCACTTT
>.|TRBD1|TRBJ2-5|TRBV19
CASSNTGVQETQYF
TGTGCCAGTAGTAATACAGGGGTCCAAGAGACCCAGTACTTC
>.|.|TRBJ1-2|TRBV28
CASSFGANRGYTF
TGTGCCAGCAGTTTTGGGGCTAACCGGGGCTACACCTTC
>.|.|TRBJ1-2|TRBV7-2
CASSLAAVYNYGYTF
TGTGCCAGCAGCTTAGCGGCGGTCTATAACTATGGCTACACCTTC
>few|TRBD1|TRBJ2-5|TRBV15
CATSRDPGTEETQYF
TGTGCCACCAGCAGAGATCCAGGGACAGAAGAGACCCAGTACTTC
>.|TRBD2|TRBJ2-1|TRBV7-8
CASSLQLAGRPYNEQFF
TGTGCCAGCAGCTTACAACTAGCGGGTCGTCCCTACAATGAGCAGTTCTTC
>.|TRBD2|TRBJ2-1|TRBV24-1
CATSDSTTSGGQGEQFF
TGTGCCACCAGTGATTCGACAACTAGCGGGGGCCAGGGGGAGCAGTTCTTC
>.|TRBD1|TRBJ1-2|TRBV30
CAWETGGKGYTF
TGTGCCTGGGAGACAGGGGGCAAAGGCTACACCTTC
>.|TRBD2|TRBJ2-3|TRBV10-3
CAISESEGLAGVDTQYF
TGTGCCATCAGTGAGTCGGAGGGACTAGCGGGGGTGGATACGCAGTATTTT
>.|TRBD2|TRBJ2-3|TRBV5-1
CASSLVGLGDSTDTQYF
TGCGCCAGCAGCTTGGTAGGACTAGGAGATTCCACAGATACGCAGTATTTT
>.|.|TRBJ2-5|TRBV5-4
CASSLPGGETQYF
TGTGCCAGCAGCTTGCCCGGGGGAGAGACCCAGTACTTC
>once|TRBD1|TRBJ1-3|TRBV11-3
CASSRQGSRPADF
TGTGCCAGCAGCAGACAGGGCTCTCGACCGGCCGATTTT
>.|TRBD1|TRBJ1-2|TRBV4-2
CASSQEILGTGGRGYTF
TGTGCCAGCAGCCAAGAAATCTTAGGGACAGGGGGCCGTGGCTACACCTTC
>.|TRBD1|TRBJ2-7|TRBV18
CASSHGSGTGSYEQYF
TGTGCCAGCTCACATGGATCCGGGACAGGTTCCTACGAGCAGTACTTC
>.|TRBD1|TRBJ1-5|TRBV19
CASSILDRGGQPQHF
TGTGCCAGTAGTATCCTGGACAGGGGCGGTCAGCCCCAGCATTTT
>.|.|TRBJ1-6|TRBV10-3
CAISEGGTSYNSPLHF
TGTGCCATCAGTGAGGGGGGCACCTCCTATAATTCACCCCTCCACTTT
>many|TRBD1|TRBJ1-5|TRBV12-5
CASGWGQGNQPQHF
TGTGCTAGTGGTTGGGGACAGGGGAATCAGCCCCAGCATTTT
>.|TRBD2|TRBJ2-1|TRBV4-2
CASSELSGGADEQFF
TGTGCCAGCAGTGAGCTTAGCGGGGGGGCCGATGAGCAGTTCTTC
>.|TRBD1|TRBJ1-2|TRBV29-1
CSVEEGTGAYGYTF
TGCAGCGTTGAAGAAGGAACAGGGGCCTATGGCTACACCTTC
>.|TRBD2|TRBJ2-7|TRBV12-5
CASGSGVAGTYEQYF
TGTGCTAGTGGTTCCGGGGTAGCGGGAACCTACGAGCAGTACTTC
>.|TRBD1|TRBJ1-4|TRBV12-3/TRBV12-4
CASRPTGGTSFF
TGTGCCAGCAGACCGACAGGGGGTACCTCTTTTTTT
>.|.|TRBJ1-3|TRBV6-5
CATVQVDSGNTIYF
TGTGCCACCGTCCAGGTCGACTCTGGAAACACCATATATTTT
>.|.|TRBJ1-2|TRBV9
CASSTQGTYGYTF
TGTGCCAGCAGCACCCAGGGCACCTATGGCTACACCTTC
>.|.|TRBJ1-2|TRBV5-6
CASSLDRDYGYTF
TGTGCCAGCAGCTTGGACAGGGACTATGGCTACACCTTC
>.|TRBD1|TRBJ2-7|TRBV13
CASSSDRSSYEQYF
TGTGCCAGCAGCTCGGACAGGAGCTCCTACGAGCAGTACTTC
>.|TRBD1|TRBJ1-1|TRBV30
CATGDRGTGAFF
TGTGCCACAGGGGACAGGGGGACGGGAGCTTTCTTT
>.|.|TRBJ2-7|TRBV5-6
CASSPGRGYEQYF
TGTGCCAGCAGCCCCGGCCGCGGCTACGAGCAGTACTTC
>.|.|TRBJ2-3|TRBV3-1/TRBV3-2
CASSRASTDTQYF
TGTGCCAGCAGCCGCGCTAGCACAGATACGCAGTATTTT
>.|TRBD1|TRBJ1-1|TRBV5-1
CASSLEETGGAVRGAFF
TGCGCCAGCAGCTTGGAGGAGACAGGGGGTGCCGTGAGGGGAGCTTTCTTT